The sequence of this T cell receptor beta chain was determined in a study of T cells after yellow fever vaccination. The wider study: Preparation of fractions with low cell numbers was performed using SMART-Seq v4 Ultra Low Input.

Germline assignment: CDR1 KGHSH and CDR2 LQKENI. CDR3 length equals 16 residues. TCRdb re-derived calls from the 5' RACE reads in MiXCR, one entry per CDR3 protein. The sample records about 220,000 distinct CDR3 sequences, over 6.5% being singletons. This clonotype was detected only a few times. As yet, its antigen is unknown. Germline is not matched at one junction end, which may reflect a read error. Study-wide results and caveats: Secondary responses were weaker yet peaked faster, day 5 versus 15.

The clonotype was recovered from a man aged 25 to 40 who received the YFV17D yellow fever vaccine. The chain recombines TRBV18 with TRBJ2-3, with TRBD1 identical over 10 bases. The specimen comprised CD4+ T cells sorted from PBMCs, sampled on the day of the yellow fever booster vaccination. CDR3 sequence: CASSTPGQGTTDTQYF. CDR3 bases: TGTGCCAGCTCAACACCGGGACAGGGGACGACAGATACGCAGTATTTT.